This T cell receptor beta chain was identified during a study of regulatory T cells in long-lasting Graves disease. In the study overall: Recently diagnosed Graves' patients had received antithyroid drugs for under 3 months.

Findings and caveats of the study: Patients with persistent disease showed a bias toward TRBV28, TRBJ1-2 and TRBJ2-5.

Time point described: newly diagnosed GD, antithyroid drugs for less than 3 months. PBMCs were the source of the RNA used for TCR sequencing. The germline V gene encodes CDR1 MDHEN and CDR2 SYDVKM. The germline V and J ends were trimmed by 6 bases and 1 base, with 14 bases remaining between them. CDR3 length equals 15 residues. The TCR beta library used iRepertoire HTBI primers with Arm-PCR amplification of CDR3. Original handling: Across samples, 55 to 75 TRBV and about 15 TRBJ segments were found. TCRdb fed the multiplex PCR reads into MiXCR, producing one record per CDR3 protein. Here the V and J calls rest on TCRdb's processing, not on the authors' analysis. The data hold approximately 310,000 distinct CDR3 sequences, with 18% observed a single time. This clonotype was counted ten times or more. The antigen remains unidentified.

The input for sequencing was peripheral blood mononuclear cells (PBMCs), taken at new diagnosis, from a patient treated with antithyroid drugs. This chain connects TRBV28 to TRBJ2-3, with D maybe TRBD2 (5 bases). The TCR was taken from a female donor with Graves disease. CDR3 protein: CASSRITEGTDTQYF. In DNA, the CDR3 is TGTGCCAGCAGCCGTATTACGGAGGGCACAGATACGCAGTATTTT.